This T cell receptor (beta chain) was obtained from a study of shared clonotypes between healthy human individuals. The germline gives CDR1 SGHTS, CDR2 YDEGEE. V lost 0 bases to trimming and J lost 6 bases; unmatched junction nucleotides: 1. The CDR3 sequence is 15 residues long. Sequencing used immunoSEQ multiplex PCR; TCRdb keeps in-frame clones, though not all of them. The sample lists about half a million clones, roughly 80% occurring once. Sequencing was done on a sample of PBMCs. This sequence originates from a woman in her 40s in good health. Some clones in this sample may be carry-over from other donors' samples. This chain links TRBV5-8 with TRBJ2-1, with TRBD2 identical over 12 bases. CDR3 DNA: TGTGCCAGCAGCTTGGGACTAGCGGGGGCCAATGAGCAGTTCTTC. It encodes CASSLGLAGANEQFF.